This is a list of T cell receptor beta chains from one sample in a study of T cells in Graves' hyperthyroidism and ophthalmopathy. In TCRdb, the multiplex PCR reads were re-called with MiXCR into one record per CDR3 protein. The repertoire holds 110,000 to 150,000 distinct CDR3 sequences, around 21% seen once, with around 70% in the top ten. Material: blood. These receptors came from a woman in her forties or fifties with Graves' hyperthyroidism that later progressed to Graves' ophthalmopathy. Both conserved end residues are part of each CDR3. Each record gives: D gene, J gene, V gene, clone size, CDR3 protein, CDR3 DNA. D genes are given only for firm matches. Not every row has a clone size; where given, it reads once, few, many or a size class.

D gene: TRBD1
J gene: TRBJ1-2
V gene: TRBV20-1
clone size: few
CDR3 protein: CSAPDRATAHTF
CDR3 DNA: TGCAGTGCCCCCGACAGGGCAACAGCGCACACCTTC

D gene: -
J gene: TRBJ2-7
V gene: TRBV19
clone size: -
CDR3 protein: CASSSDRRAYEQYF
CDR3 DNA: TGTGCCAGTAGTTCTGACAGGCGTGCCTACGAGCAGTACTTC

D gene: -
J gene: TRBJ1-4
V gene: TRBV30
clone size: many
CDR3 protein: CAWSVGQGNEKLFF
CDR3 DNA: TGTGCCTGGAGTGTAGGGCAGGGAAATGAAAAACTGTTTTTT

D gene: TRBD2
J gene: TRBJ2-1
V gene: TRBV20-1
clone size: few
CDR3 protein: CSASQSSGLYNEQFF
CDR3 DNA: TGCAGTGCTAGTCAAAGTAGCGGGCTCTACAATGAGCAGTTCTTC

D gene: TRBD1
J gene: TRBJ2-5
V gene: TRBV18
clone size: -
CDR3 protein: CASSSGQGETQYF
CDR3 DNA: TGTGCCAGCTCTTCAGGACAGGGGGAGACCCAGTACTTC

D gene: -
J gene: TRBJ1-2
V gene: TRBV29-1
clone size: -
CDR3 protein: CSVGEGGQTPYTF
CDR3 DNA: TGCAGCGTTGGGGAGGGGGGCCAAACTCCTTACACCTTC

D gene: TRBD2
J gene: TRBJ2-1
V gene: TRBV20-1
clone size: many
CDR3 protein: CSARAAGIFYNEQFF
CDR3 DNA: TGCAGTGCTAGGGCAGCGGGGATATTCTACAATGAGCAGTTCTTC

D gene: -
J gene: TRBJ2-4
V gene: TRBV19
clone size: -
CDR3 protein: CASIDQDAAKNIQYF
CDR3 DNA: TGTGCCAGTATTGACCAGGATGCAGCCAAAAACATTCAGTACTTC

D gene: -
J gene: TRBJ2-1
V gene: TRBV6-1
clone size: -
CDR3 protein: CASSEARQFEQFF
CDR3 DNA: TGTGCCAGCAGTGAAGCACGACAGTTTGAGCAGTTCTTC

D gene: -
J gene: TRBJ2-7
V gene: TRBV18
clone size: many
CDR3 protein: CASSQAGPYEQYF
CDR3 DNA: TGTGCCAGCTCACAGGCGGGACCTTACGAGCAGTACTTC

D gene: -
J gene: TRBJ1-2
V gene: TRBV7-2
clone size: many
CDR3 protein: CASSPRTDNYGYTF
CDR3 DNA: TGTGCCAGCAGCCCTAGGACCGATAACTATGGCTACACCTTC

D gene: -
J gene: TRBJ1-6
V gene: TRBV7-3
clone size: many
CDR3 protein: CASGHGGLGSPLHF
CDR3 DNA: TGTGCCAGCGGACACGGGGGGTTGGGTTCACCCCTCCACTTT

D gene: -
J gene: TRBJ1-4
V gene: TRBV7-8
clone size: few
CDR3 protein: CASSGAYREKLFF
CDR3 DNA: TGTGCCAGCAGCGGGGCCTATAGAGAAAAACTGTTTTTT

D gene: TRBD2
J gene: TRBJ2-5
V gene: TRBV6-5
clone size: few
CDR3 protein: CASSYSGLAVRETQYF
CDR3 DNA: TGTGCCAGCAGTTACTCAGGGCTAGCGGTCCGAGAGACCCAGTACTTC

D gene: -
J gene: TRBJ2-5
V gene: TRBV11-2
clone size: many
CDR3 protein: CASSLARARETQYF
CDR3 DNA: TGTGCCAGCAGCTTAGCGCGGGCCCGAGAGACCCAGTACTTC

D gene: -
J gene: TRBJ1-5
V gene: TRBV29-1
clone size: many
CDR3 protein: CSVANRNQPQHF
CDR3 DNA: TGCAGCGTAGCAAACAGAAATCAGCCCCAGCATTTT

D gene: TRBD1
J gene: TRBJ1-4
V gene: TRBV7-6
clone size: -
CDR3 protein: CASSLAGQGGENEKLFF
CDR3 DNA: TGTGCCAGCAGCTTAGCGGGACAGGGTGGGGAGAATGAAAAACTGTTTTTT

D gene: TRBD2
J gene: TRBJ2-7
V gene: TRBV12-3/TRBV12-4
clone size: many
CDR3 protein: CASSSPSGATSYEQYF
CDR3 DNA: TGTGCCAGCAGTTCACCCAGCGGGGCAACTTCCTACGAGCAGTACTTC

D gene: TRBD2
J gene: TRBJ2-1
V gene: TRBV12-3/TRBV12-4
clone size: many
CDR3 protein: CASRLTSGGSNEQFF
CDR3 DNA: TGTGCCAGCAGGTTAACTAGCGGGGGGTCTAATGAGCAGTTCTTC

D gene: -
J gene: TRBJ2-5
V gene: TRBV5-1
clone size: -
CDR3 protein: CASSLVAEIQETQYF
CDR3 DNA: TGCGCCAGCAGCTTGGTAGCAGAAATCCAAGAGACCCAGTACTTC

D gene: -
J gene: TRBJ1-2
V gene: TRBV28
clone size: many
CDR3 protein: CASNQIRQTANYGYTF
CDR3 DNA: TGTGCCAGCAACCAAATTAGACAGACAGCTAACTATGGCTACACCTTC

D gene: -
J gene: TRBJ2-7
V gene: TRBV9
clone size: few
CDR3 protein: CASSVVDRSYEQYF
CDR3 DNA: TGTGCCAGCAGCGTAGTAGATCGTTCCTACGAGCAGTACTTC

D gene: -
J gene: TRBJ1-4
V gene: TRBV28
clone size: many
CDR3 protein: CASSLKSEKLFF
CDR3 DNA: TGTGCCAGCAGTTTGAAATCTGAAAAACTGTTTTTT

D gene: -
J gene: TRBJ2-5
V gene: TRBV24-1
clone size: few
CDR3 protein: CATSAPQGQETQYF
CDR3 DNA: TGTGCCACCAGTGCACCACAGGGACAAGAGACCCAGTACTTC

D gene: -
J gene: TRBJ2-3
V gene: TRBV20-1
clone size: many
CDR3 protein: CSVRPRVEDTQYF
CDR3 DNA: TGCAGTGTAAGACCCAGGGTGGAGGATACGCAGTATTTT

D gene: TRBD2
J gene: TRBJ2-1
V gene: TRBV20-1
clone size: many
CDR3 protein: CSARDPWQGTSGSPYNEQFF
CDR3 DNA: TGCAGTGCTAGAGATCCGTGGCAGGGGACTAGCGGGAGCCCCTACAATGAGCAGTTCTTC

D gene: -
J gene: TRBJ1-1
V gene: TRBV5-1
clone size: many
CDR3 protein: CASARYGSETEAFF
CDR3 DNA: TGCGCCAGCGCCCGTTATGGGTCCGAGACTGAAGCTTTCTTT